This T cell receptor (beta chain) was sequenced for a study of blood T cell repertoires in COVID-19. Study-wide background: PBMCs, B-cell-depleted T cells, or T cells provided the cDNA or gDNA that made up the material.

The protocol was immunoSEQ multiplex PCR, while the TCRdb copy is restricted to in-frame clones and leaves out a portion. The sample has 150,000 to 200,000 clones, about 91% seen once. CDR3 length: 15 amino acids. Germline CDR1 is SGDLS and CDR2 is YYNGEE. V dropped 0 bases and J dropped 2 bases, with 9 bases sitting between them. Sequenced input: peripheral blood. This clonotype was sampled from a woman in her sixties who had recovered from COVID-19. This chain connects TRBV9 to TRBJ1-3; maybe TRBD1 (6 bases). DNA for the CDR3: TGTGCCAGCAGCGTAGCTGAGGGGGCTGGAAACACCATATATTTT. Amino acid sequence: CASSVAEGAGNTIYF.